Below are 22 T cell receptor beta chains sequenced from a single sample in a study of blood T cell repertoires in COVID-19. This table comes from immunoSEQ multiplex PCR, and its TCRdb copy is limited to in-frame clones, with some not included. The data show roughly 200,000 clones, around 85% seen once. The sequenced sample consisted of peripheral blood. All receptors derive from a human donor with active or convalescent COVID-19. The donor label of this sample is uncertain.

The rearrangement uses TRBV7-9 and TRBJ2-4; no definite D call. CDR1 is SEHNR and CDR2 is FQNEAQ in the germline V gene (reference sequence). This CDR3 region has 13 residues. V lost 0 bases and J 10 bases, leaving 10 bases between the germline ends. The CDR3 DNA sequence: TGTGCCAGCAGCTTAGCCCGGTCGTGGATTCAGTACTTC. Its protein product is CASSLARSWIQYF.

The J gene is TRBJ2-5, the V gene TRBV27; 7 nucleotides align to TRBD1. V trimming: 4 bases; J trimming: 1 base; junction bases outside the gene matches: 6. The CDR3 has 15 amino acids. Looked up from germline, CDR1 is MNHEY and CDR2 is SMNVEV (reference sequence). The CDR3 spells CASSSLEGAQETQYF. The CDR3 DNA reads TGTGCCAGCAGTTCCCTTGAGGGGGCCCAAGAGACCCAGTACTTC.

The V call is TRBV24-1, the J call TRBJ2-7, with TRBD2 as a possible D gene (7 bases). The CDR3 is 13 amino acids. V lost 9 bases and J 3 bases, leaving 14 bases between the germline ends. CDR1 and CDR2 (germline): KGHDR, SFDVKD. The CDR3 sequence is CATEGGFNYEQYF. CDR3 DNA sequence: TGTGCCACCGAGGGGGGGTTTAACTACGAGCAGTACTTC.

The chain has TRBV7-2 and TRBJ2-7; 7 bases fit TRBD2. Germline CDR1 reads SGHTA; CDR2 reads FQGNSA. With V trimmed by 5 bases and J by 3 bases, 7 bases remained unmatched. This CDR3 comprises 14 residues. The chain's CDR3 is CASSPGPSGYEQYF. The DNA for the CDR3 is TGTGCCAGCAGCCCTGGGCCTAGCGGCTACGAGCAGTACTTC.

The rearrangement links TRBV9 to TRBJ2-7; 7 positions match TRBD1. J was trimmed by 0 bases and V by 0 bases; bases with no gene match: 0. Germline V gene lookup returns CDR1 SGDLS and CDR2 YYNGEE. CDR3 length: 14 residues. CDR3 in DNA: TGTGCCAGCAGCGTAGGGGACAGCTCCTACGAGCAGTACTTC. Amino acid sequence: CASSVGDSSYEQYF.

The genes are TRBV4-3 and TRBJ1-1; D is unclear. V was clipped by 0 bases and J by 5 bases, with 7 bases between them. This CDR3 contains 13 residues. The V gene's germline CDR1 is LGHNA and CDR2 YSLEER. The CDR3 DNA reads TGCGCCAGCAGCCAAGAAGCGGAGACTGAAGCTTTCTTT. It codes for CASSQEAETEAFF.

This chain connects TRBV5-4 to TRBJ2-5, with 9 positions matching TRBD2. J lost 3 bases, V lost 4 bases, and 7 bases had no gene match. CDR1 and CDR2 (germline): SGHNT, YYREEE (reference sequence). CDR3 size: 15 residues. This chain's CDR3 is CASSKTSGQEETQYF. The CDR3 bases are TGTGCCAGCAGCAAAACTAGCGGGCAAGAAGAGACCCAGTACTTC.

The chain recombines TRBV7-7 with TRBJ2-5; 9 bases fit TRBD2. This CDR3 has 14 residues. J lost 1 base, V lost 10 bases, and 7 bases had no gene match. Per the germline V gene, CDR1 is SSHAT and CDR2 is FNYEAQ (reference sequence). The CDR3 bases are TGTGCCACCTCTAGCGGGGCCTTCCAAGAGACCCAGTACTTC. Translated, it gives CATSSGAFQETQYF.

This rearrangement joins TRBV6-1 to TRBJ1-1; D is unresolved. Germline-derived CDR1 and CDR2 are MNHNS and SASEGT. Trimming stripped 2 bases from V and 0 bases from J, with 7 bases between. This CDR3 comprises 14 residues. As DNA, the CDR3 is TGTGCCAGCAGTGAATGGGCCATGAACACTGAAGCTTTCTTT. This encodes CASSEWAMNTEAFF.

The genes are TRBV11-1 and TRBJ1-2, with 7 bases identical to TRBD1. Looked up from germline, CDR1 is SGHAT and CDR2 is FQDESV (reference sequence). CDR3 size: 13 residues. Germline trimming cut 8 bases from V and 2 bases from J; bases unmatched to any gene: 5. CDR3: CASGIRGNYGYTF. The CDR3 DNA reads as TGTGCCAGCGGCATCAGGGGGAACTATGGCTACACCTTC.

This chain uses TRBV3-1 (or the pseudogene TRBV3-2) with TRBJ2-1; D possibly corresponds to TRBD2 (6 bases). This CDR3 has 14 amino acids. Per germline, CDR1 LGHDT and CDR2 YNNKEL (reference sequence). V was cut by 4 bases and J by 8 bases, with 15 bases left in between. This chain's CDR3 is CASSPRETGDEQFF. The CDR3 DNA is TGTGCCAGCAGCCCCCGGGAGACGGGGGATGAGCAGTTCTTC.

This chain joins TRBV5-4 and TRBJ1-4; TRBD1 matches at 9 bases. This CDR3 has 12 residues. The junction had 5 bases not matched to a gene; V was cut back by 9 bases and J by 8 bases. Per the germline V gene, CDR1 is SGHNT and CDR2 is YYREEE (reference sequence). CDR3 nucleotide sequence: TGTGCCATGGGACAGGGCATGGAAAAACTGTTTTTT. It yields the protein CAMGQGMEKLFF.

The chain uses TRBV11-1 and TRBJ2-2; a possible D gene is TRBD1 (5 bases). Germline V gives CDR1 SGHAT, CDR2 FQDESV (reference sequence). The CDR3 sequence is 16 residues long. Trimming took off 1 base at V and 4 bases at J, with 13 bases between the two ends. This chain's CDR3 is CASSLVARTFTGELFF. The CDR3 nucleotides are TGTGCCAGCAGCTTAGTGGCGCGGACATTCACCGGGGAGCTGTTTTTT.

The rearrangement joins TRBV19 to TRBJ1-6; TRBD1 agrees at 7 bases. This CDR3 is 15 amino acids long. The trim removed 5 bases at V and 1 base at J, leaving 2 bases unmatched. In germline, CDR1 is LNHDA, CDR2 SQIVND (reference sequence). CDR3 sequence: CASSPDRSYNSPLHF. The CDR3 DNA reads TGTGCCAGTAGTCCGGACAGGTCCTATAATTCACCCCTCCACTTT.

J is TRBJ2-4 and V is TRBV30; the D gene is possibly TRBD1 (5 bases). Germline-derived CDR1 and CDR2 are GTSNPN and SVGIG (reference sequence). Deletions cut 1 base from V and 2 bases from J, with 12 bases between. The CDR3 contains 15 residues. The CDR3 sequence: CAWSEAGYTKNIQYF. CDR3 nucleotide sequence: TGTGCCTGGAGTGAAGCAGGGTATACCAAAAACATTCAGTACTTC.

This chain connects TRBV7-2 to TRBJ1-1; D is uncertain. V lost 4 bases and J lost 0, with 6 bases in between. CDR1 SGHTA and CDR2 FQGNSA come from the germline V gene. CDR3 length: 13 residues. The CDR3 bases are TGTGCCAGCAGCTCACAAGTGAACACTGAAGCTTTCTTT. The encoded protein is CASSSQVNTEAFF.

The rearrangement joins TRBV3-1 (or the pseudogene TRBV3-2) to TRBJ1-3; D might be TRBD1 (6 bases). The germline CDR1 and CDR2 sequences are LGHDT and YNNKEL (reference sequence). Trimming stripped 0 bases from V and 3 bases from J, with 9 bases between. This CDR3 has 15 residues. This CDR3 is CASSQDHRVGNTIYF. The CDR3 DNA is TGTGCCAGCAGCCAAGATCACAGGGTTGGAAACACCATATATTTT.

The chain employs TRBV5-1 and TRBJ1-2, with 7 nucleotides matching TRBD1. The V and J ends lost 0 bases and 3 bases, in that order; junction bases with no gene match: 8. Germline V gene sequence: CDR1 SGHRS, CDR2 YFSETQ. The CDR3 sequence is 16 residues long. The DNA for the CDR3 is TGCGCCAGCAGCTTGGAGGAACAGGGGACGGACTATGGCTACACCTTC. The encoded protein is CASSLEEQGTDYGYTF.

The chain recombines TRBV6-5 with TRBJ2-7; D is unclear. The CDR3 consists of 16 residues. V lost 0 bases and J lost 0, with 12 bases in between. Germline V lookup: CDR1 MNHEY, CDR2 SVGAGI. The CDR3 DNA is TGTGCCAGCAGTTACTCTCTAGTATCGAGCTCCTACGAGCAGTACTTC. Protein sequence: CASSYSLVSSSYEQYF.

The chain uses TRBV28 and TRBJ1-1, with D perhaps TRBD1 (5 bases). Trimming removed 3 bases from V and 8 bases from J, with 16 bases in between. This CDR3 is 14 amino acids long. In germline, CDR1 is MDHEN, CDR2 SYDVKM. In DNA, the CDR3 is TGTGCCAGCAGTTTCTCCGCCCACGGGGGGGAAGCTTTCTTT. This translates into CASSFSAHGGEAFF. The whole variable domain, remainder taken from reference TRBV28 and TRBJ1-1, is DVKVTQSSRYLVKRTGEKVFLECVQDMDHENMFWYRQDPGLGLRLIYFSYDVKMKEKGDIPEGYSVSREKKERFSLILESASTNQTSMYLCASSFSAHGGEAFFGQGTRLTVV.

This chain connects TRBV28 to TRBJ2-1; the D gene is possibly TRBD1 (6 bases). This CDR3 contains 15 residues. Germline V gene lookup returns CDR1 MDHEN and CDR2 SYDVKM. V was cut by 2 bases and J by 2 bases, with 10 bases left in between. This chain's CDR3 is CASSLKGEAYNEQFF. Written as DNA, the CDR3 is TGTGCCAGCAGTTTAAAGGGGGAAGCCTACAATGAGCAGTTCTTC.

The V and J genes are TRBV9 and TRBJ1-1, with 12 bases aligning to TRBD1. This CDR3 spans 15 amino acids. The V gene's germline CDR1 is SGDLS and CDR2 YYNGEE. V was pared by 5 bases and J by 3 bases, with 5 bases of the junction left unmatched. The CDR3 DNA sequence: TGTGCCAGCAGGGGACAGGGGGCGAAGGACACTGAAGCTTTCTTT. Its translation: CASRGQGAKDTEAFF.